These 8 T cell receptor beta chains originate from one sample sequenced in a study of Graves' ophthalmopathy and Graves' hyperthyroidism. Amplification of the TCR beta CDR3 regions used RNA transcripts (as template). First-round RT-PCR employed HTBI primers, with a second-round multiplex PCR after it. TCRdb analysed the multiplex PCR reads with MiXCR anew, one entry per CDR3 protein. The sample carries hundreds of thousands of distinct CDR3 sequences, around 45% recorded once. Sequences were obtained from peripheral blood. These receptors originate from an adult man with Graves' ophthalmopathy.

The rearrangement uses TRBV6-1 and TRBJ1-2; maybe TRBD1 (5 bases). This CDR3 is 14 amino acids long. Per germline, CDR1 MNHNS and CDR2 SASEGT. Trimming left V 3 bases short and J 6 bases short, with 14 bases between. CDR3 sequence (DNA): TGTGCCAGCAGTGATTCGGCAGGGTGCGATGGCTACACCTTC. Translating it yields CASSDSAGCDGYTF.

To note about this clonotype: This could be a read error, since a much larger clone is one nucleotide away. The rearrangement links TRBV10-3 to TRBJ2-2; D possibly matches TRBD1 or TRBD2 (5 bases each). The CDR3 contains 12 residues. Germline-derived CDR1 and CDR2 are ENHRY and SYGVKD. The DNA for the CDR3 is TGTGCCACCAGTGGGACGGACGGGGAGCTGTTTTTT. Amino acid sequence: CATSGTDGELFF.

CDR3 sequence reads: CASSVTRGPLQPQHF. The CDR3, as DNA: TGTGCCAGTAGTGTCACCAGGGGGCCTCTTCAGCCCCAGCATTTT. J is TRBJ1-5 and V is TRBV19, with 8 bases identical to TRBD1. The ends lost 5 bases at V and 6 bases at J; junction bases unmatched: 9. The CDR3 contains 15 residues. The V gene's germline CDR1 is LNHDA and CDR2 SQIVND (reference sequence).

V usage is TRBV12-3 or TRBV12-4 and J usage is TRBJ1-4; D is ambiguous. The V end lost 5 bases, the J end lost 11 bases, and 9 bases lay between the germline ends. This CDR3 has 11 residues. CDR3 region: CASSLDGKLFF. In DNA form, the CDR3 reads TGTGCCAGCAGTCTGGACGGGAAACTGTTTTTT.

This clonotype was found once. The chain has TRBV25-1 and TRBJ1-5; 8 nucleotides align to TRBD1. The length of the CDR3 is 15 residues. The ends lost 5 bases at V and 5 bases at J; junction bases unmatched: 8. Germline-derived CDR1 and CDR2 are MGHDK and SYGVNS. The CDR3 DNA is TGTGCCAGCAGTCCCCGGACAGGGAGGGATCAGCCCCAGCATTTT. The encoded protein is CASSPRTGRDQPQHF.

V and J are TRBV20-1 and TRBJ2-5; perhaps TRBD2 as D (7 bases). Germline V gene sequence: CDR1 DFQATT, CDR2 SNEGSKA (reference sequence). The CDR3 has 15 amino acids. The V gene lost 6 bases and the J gene lost 4 bases, with 21 bases spanning the gap. The CDR3 is CSAPGWGGGSETQYF. DNA of the CDR3: TGCAGTGCGCCCGGCTGGGGGGGGGGCTCAGAGACCCAGTACTTC.

There are many counts of this clonotype. The chain employs TRBV29-1 and TRBJ1-1; the D gene is possibly TRBD1 (5 bases). Germline values: CDR1 SQVTM, CDR2 ANQGSEA. V lost 0 bases to trimming and J lost 10 bases, with 6 bases between them. The CDR3 is 10 amino acids. The CDR3 sequence is CSVEDGGAFF. For the CDR3, the DNA is TGCAGCGTTGAAGATGGGGGAGCTTTCTTT. Supplemented by reference TRBV29-1 and TRBJ1-1, the full variable domain reads SAVISQKPSRDICQRGTSLTIQCQVDSQVTMMFWYRQQPGQSLTLIATANQGSEATYESGFVIDKFPISRPNLTFSTLTVSNMSPEDSSIYLCSVEDGGAFFGQGTRLTVV.

This clonotype was recorded a few times. V gene TRBV20-1 combines with J gene TRBJ1-2; no clear D. CDR3 length: 14 amino acids. V dropped 3 bases and J dropped 6 bases, with 17 bases sitting between them. Germline loops: CDR1 DFQATT, CDR2 SNEGSKA (reference sequence). CDR3 nucleotide sequence: TGCAGTGCTAGTCCTGTGCGGTTAGATGATGGCTACACCTTC. Protein product: CSASPVRLDDGYTF.